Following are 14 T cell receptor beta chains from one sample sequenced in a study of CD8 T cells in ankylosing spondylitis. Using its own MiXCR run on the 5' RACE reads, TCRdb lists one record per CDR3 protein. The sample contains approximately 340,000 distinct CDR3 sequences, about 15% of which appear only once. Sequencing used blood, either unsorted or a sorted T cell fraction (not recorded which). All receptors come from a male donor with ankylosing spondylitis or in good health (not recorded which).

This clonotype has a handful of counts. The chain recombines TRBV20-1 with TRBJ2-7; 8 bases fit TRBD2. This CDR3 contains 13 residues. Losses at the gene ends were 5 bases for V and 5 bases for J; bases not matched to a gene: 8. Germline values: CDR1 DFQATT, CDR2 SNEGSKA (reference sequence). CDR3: CSARSGSLHEQYF. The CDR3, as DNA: TGCAGTGCTCGAAGCGGGAGCCTCCACGAGCAGTACTTC.

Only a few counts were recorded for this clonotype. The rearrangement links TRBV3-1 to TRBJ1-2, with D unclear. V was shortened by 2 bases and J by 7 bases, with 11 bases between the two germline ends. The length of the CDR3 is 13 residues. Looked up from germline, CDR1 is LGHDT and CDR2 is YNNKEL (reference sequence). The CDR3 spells CASSQSSVGGYTF. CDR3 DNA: TGTGCCAGCAGCCAAAGTTCGGTGGGTGGCTACACCTTC.

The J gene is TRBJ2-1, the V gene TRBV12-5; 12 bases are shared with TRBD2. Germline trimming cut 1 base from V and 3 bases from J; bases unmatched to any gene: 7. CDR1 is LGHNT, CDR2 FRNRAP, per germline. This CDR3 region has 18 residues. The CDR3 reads CASGLARLAGANYNEQFF. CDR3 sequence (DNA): TGTGCTAGTGGTTTGGCTAGACTAGCGGGGGCCAACTACAATGAGCAGTTCTTC.

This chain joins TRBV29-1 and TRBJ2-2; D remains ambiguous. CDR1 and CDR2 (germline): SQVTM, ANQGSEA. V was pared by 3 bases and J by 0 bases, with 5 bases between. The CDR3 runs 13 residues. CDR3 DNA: TGCAGCGTTGATAGGGCGAACACCGGGGAGCTGTTTTTT. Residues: CSVDRANTGELFF.

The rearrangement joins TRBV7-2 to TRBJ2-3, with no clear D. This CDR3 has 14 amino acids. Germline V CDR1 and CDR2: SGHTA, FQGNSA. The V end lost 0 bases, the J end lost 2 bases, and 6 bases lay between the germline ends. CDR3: CASSLAHFTDTQYF. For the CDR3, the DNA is TGTGCCAGCAGCTTAGCTCACTTCACAGATACGCAGTATTTT.

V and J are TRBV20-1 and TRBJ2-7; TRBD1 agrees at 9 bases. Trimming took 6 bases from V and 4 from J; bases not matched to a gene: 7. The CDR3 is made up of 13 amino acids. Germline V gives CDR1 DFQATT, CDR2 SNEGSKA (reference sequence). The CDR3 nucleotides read TGCAGTGCGACCGGACAGGGGAAATACGAGCAGTACTTC. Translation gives CSATGQGKYEQYF.

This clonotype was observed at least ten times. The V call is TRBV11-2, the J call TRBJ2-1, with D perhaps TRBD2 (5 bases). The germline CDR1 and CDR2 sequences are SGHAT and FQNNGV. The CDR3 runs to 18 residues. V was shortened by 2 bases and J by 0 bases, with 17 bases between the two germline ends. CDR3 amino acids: CASSLWSPSWSSYNEQFF. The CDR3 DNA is TGTGCCAGCAGCTTATGGTCCCCTAGCTGGAGCTCCTACAATGAGCAGTTCTTC.

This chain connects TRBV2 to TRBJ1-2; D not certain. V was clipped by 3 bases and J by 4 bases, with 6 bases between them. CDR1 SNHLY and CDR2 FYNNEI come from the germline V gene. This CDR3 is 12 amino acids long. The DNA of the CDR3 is TGTGCCAGCAGTGACACTAGCTATGGCTACACCTTC. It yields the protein CASSDTSYGYTF.

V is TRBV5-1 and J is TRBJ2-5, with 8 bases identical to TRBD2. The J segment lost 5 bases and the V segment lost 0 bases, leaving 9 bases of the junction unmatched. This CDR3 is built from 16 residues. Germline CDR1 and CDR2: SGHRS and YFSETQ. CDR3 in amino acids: CASSLAVVAGTETQYF. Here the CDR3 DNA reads TGCGCCAGCAGCTTGGCGGTAGTAGCGGGGACGGAGACCCAGTACTTC. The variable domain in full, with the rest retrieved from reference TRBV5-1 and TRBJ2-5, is KAGVTQTPRYLIKTRGQQVTLSCSPISGHRSVSWYQQTPGQGLQFLFEYFSETQRNKGNFPGRFSGRQFSNSRSEMNVSTLELGDSALYLCASSLAVVAGTETQYFGPGTRLLVL.

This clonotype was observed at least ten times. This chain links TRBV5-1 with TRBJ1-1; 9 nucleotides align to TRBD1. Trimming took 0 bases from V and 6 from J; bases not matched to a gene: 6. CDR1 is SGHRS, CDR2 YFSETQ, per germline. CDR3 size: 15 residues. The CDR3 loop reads CASSLAGQGIAEAFF. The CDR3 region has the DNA TGCGCCAGCAGCTTGGCCGGACAGGGGATCGCTGAAGCTTTCTTT. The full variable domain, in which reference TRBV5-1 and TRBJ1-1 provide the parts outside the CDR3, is KAGVTQTPRYLIKTRGQQVTLSCSPISGHRSVSWYQQTPGQGLQFLFEYFSETQRNKGNFPGRFSGRQFSNSRSEMNVSTLELGDSALYLCASSLAGQGIAEAFFGQGTRLTVV.

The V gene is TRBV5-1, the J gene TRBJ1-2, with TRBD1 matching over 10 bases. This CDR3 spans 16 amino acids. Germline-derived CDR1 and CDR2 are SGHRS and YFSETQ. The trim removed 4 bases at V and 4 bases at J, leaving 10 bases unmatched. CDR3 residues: CASSLTRQGAVYGYTF. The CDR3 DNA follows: TGCGCCAGCAGCCTTACCCGACAGGGGGCGGTCTATGGCTACACCTTC.

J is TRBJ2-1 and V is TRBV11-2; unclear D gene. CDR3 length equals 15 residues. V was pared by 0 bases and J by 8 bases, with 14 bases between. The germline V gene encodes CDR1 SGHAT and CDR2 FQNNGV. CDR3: CASSLDQVGWDEQFF. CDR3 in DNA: TGTGCCAGCAGCTTAGATCAAGTTGGCTGGGATGAGCAGTTCTTC.

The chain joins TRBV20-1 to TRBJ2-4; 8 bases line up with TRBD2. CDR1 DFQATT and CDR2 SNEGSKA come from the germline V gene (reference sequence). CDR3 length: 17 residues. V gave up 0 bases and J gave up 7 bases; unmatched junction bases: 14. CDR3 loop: CSARDQEGIGTRNIQYF. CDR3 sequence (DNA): TGCAGTGCTAGAGATCAAGAAGGGATAGGGACTAGGAACATTCAGTACTTC.

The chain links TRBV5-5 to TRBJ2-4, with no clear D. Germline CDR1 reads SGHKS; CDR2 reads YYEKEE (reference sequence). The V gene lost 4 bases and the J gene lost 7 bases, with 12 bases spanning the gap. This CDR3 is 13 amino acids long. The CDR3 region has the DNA TGTGCCAGCAGCCCCGCCCTGGTCAACATTCAGTACTTC. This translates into CASSPALVNIQYF.